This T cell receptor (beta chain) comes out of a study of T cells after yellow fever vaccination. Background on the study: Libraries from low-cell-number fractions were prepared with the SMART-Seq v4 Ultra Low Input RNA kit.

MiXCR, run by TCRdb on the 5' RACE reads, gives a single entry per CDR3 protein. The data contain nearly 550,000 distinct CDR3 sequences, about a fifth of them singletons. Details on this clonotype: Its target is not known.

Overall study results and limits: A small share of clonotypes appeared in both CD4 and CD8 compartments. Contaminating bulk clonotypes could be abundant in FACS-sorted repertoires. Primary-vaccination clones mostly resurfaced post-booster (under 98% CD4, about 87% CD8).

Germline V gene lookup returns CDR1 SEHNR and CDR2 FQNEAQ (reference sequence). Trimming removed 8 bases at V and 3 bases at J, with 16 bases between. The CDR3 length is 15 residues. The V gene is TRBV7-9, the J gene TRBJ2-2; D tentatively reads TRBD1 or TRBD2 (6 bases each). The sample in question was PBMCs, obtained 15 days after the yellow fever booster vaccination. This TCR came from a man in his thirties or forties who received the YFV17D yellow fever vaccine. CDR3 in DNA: TGTGCCAGCTACTTAGGGAGGACAGACACCGGGGAGCTGTTTTTT. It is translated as CASYLGRTDTGELFF.